A single sample is the source of the 21 T cell receptor beta chains below, sequenced in a study of T cells in Graves' hyperthyroidism and ophthalmopathy. Amplified regions were TCR beta CDR3 sequences from RNA transcripts. The HTBI set primed first-round TCR CDR3 RT-PCR. Each CDR3 protein is one row after TCRdb ran MiXCR on the multiplex PCR reads. The data contain around 600,000 distinct CDR3 sequences, around 13% of them singletons. The sample was blood. These TCRs come from a woman aged 50 to 60 with Graves' ophthalmopathy.

V usage is TRBV6-1 and J usage is TRBJ2-1; the match to TRBD2 covers 12 bases. J was trimmed by 0 bases and V by 7 bases; bases with no gene match: 16. The CDR3 runs to 20 residues. Germline CDR1 is MNHNS and CDR2 is SASEGT. CDR3 sequence reads: CASTNILLAGGSSSYNEQFF. The CDR3 DNA reads as TGTGCCAGCACCAACATCCTACTAGCGGGGGGCTCAAGCTCCTACAATGAGCAGTTCTTC.

The chain uses TRBV7-2 and TRBJ2-6; D is perhaps TRBD2 (5 bases). The V and J ends lost 4 bases and 7 bases respectively, with 11 bases between them. There are 14 residues in the CDR3. Germline-derived CDR1 and CDR2 are SGHTA and FQGNSA. In nucleotides, the CDR3 is TGTGCCAGCAGCTCAACACGGGGAGCCAACGTCCTGACTTTC. It specifies CASSSTRGANVLTF.

This clonotype was found many times. The chain links TRBV7-9 to TRBJ2-6; D may match TRBD1 or TRBD2 (5 bases each). The CDR3 is made up of 18 amino acids. V was trimmed by 5 bases and J by 0 bases, leaving 17 bases between them. CDR1 is SEHNR and CDR2 is FQNEAQ in the germline V gene (reference sequence). The chain's CDR3 is CASSDRDGRVSGANVLTF. CDR3 DNA: TGTGCCAGCAGCGACCGGGACGGACGTGTCTCTGGGGCCAACGTCCTGACTTTC.

A word on this clonotype: This may stem from a read error, because a much larger clone lies one nucleotide away. This chain uses TRBV28 with TRBJ2-1; D uncertain. There are 15 residues in the CDR3. The V gene lost 7 bases and the J gene lost 0 bases, with 13 bases spanning the gap. CDR1 is MDHEN, CDR2 SYDVKM, per germline. The CDR3 protein is CASKFWAGSYNEQFF. The DNA for the CDR3 is TGTGCCAGCAAGTTTTGGGCTGGCTCCTACAATGAGCAGTTCTTC.

This chain connects TRBV24-1 to TRBJ2-2; 9 bases map to TRBD2. Germline V gene data show CDR1 as KGHDR and CDR2 as SFDVKD. Trimming removed 5 bases from V and 7 bases from J; junction bases left unmatched: 13. The CDR3 totals 17 residues. The CDR3 DNA is TGTGCCACCAGTGCCAGAGTGGTAGCGGGAGACCACGGGGAGCTGTTTTTT. It specifies CATSARVVAGDHGELFF.

This clonotype was detected only a few times. This sequence joins TRBV4-3 and TRBJ2-5; a possible D gene is TRBD1 (5 bases). Looked up from germline, CDR1 is LGHNA and CDR2 is YSLEER. Trimming shortened V by 0 bases and J by 1 base, and 9 bases separated the two germline ends. This CDR3 comprises 15 residues. CDR3 nucleotide sequence: TGCGCCAGCAGCCAAGATGCGACAGCCCAAGAGACCCAGTACTTC. This gives the protein CASSQDATAQETQYF.

V and J are TRBV19 and TRBJ1-5; D unclear. CDR3 length: 14 residues. Germline lookup yields CDR1 LNHDA and CDR2 SQIVND (reference sequence). V gave up 4 bases and J gave up 4 bases, with 11 bases separating them. This CDR3 reads CASSSDGSNQPQHF. CDR3 nucleotides: TGTGCCAGTAGTAGTGACGGATCGAATCAGCCCCAGCATTTT.

The table lists this clonotype with a few counts. The V and J genes are TRBV5-6 and TRBJ1-2, with D possibly being TRBD1 (6 bases). Trimming took off 3 bases at V and 1 base at J, with 16 bases between the two ends. The CDR3 spans 16 residues. The germline V gene has CDR1 SGHDT and CDR2 YYEEEE. Here the CDR3 reads CASSSWTAAFNYGYTF. The CDR3 nucleotides read TGTGCCAGCAGCTCCTGGACAGCCGCCTTTAACTATGGCTACACCTTC.

This clonotype has at least ten counts. The chain uses TRBV18 and TRBJ2-1; D may be TRBD2 (6 bases). Germline V CDR1 and CDR2: KGHSH, LQKENI. V lost 6 bases and J 4 bases, leaving 13 bases between the germline ends. This CDR3 has 14 residues. The CDR3 region has the DNA TGTGCCAGCTCGCCCCTAGCGACTTACAATGAGCAGTTCTTC. Translated, it gives CASSPLATYNEQFF.

In its sample, this clonotype was seen many times. The chain links TRBV28 to TRBJ2-7, with TRBD1 as a possible D gene (6 bases). This CDR3 comprises 14 residues. Trimming took off 6 bases at V and 3 bases at J, with 15 bases between the two ends. The germline gives CDR1 MDHEN, CDR2 SYDVKM. The CDR3 is CASSGQGLNYEQYF. For the CDR3, the DNA is TGTGCCAGCAGCGGCCAGGGGCTCAACTACGAGCAGTACTTC.

This chain joins TRBV5-1 and TRBJ2-2, with 9 bases aligning to TRBD2. The CDR3 length is 14 residues. Germline CDR1 SGHRS, CDR2 YFSETQ. V lost 5 bases, J lost 6 bases, and 5 bases stayed unmatched. The CDR3 loop reads CASRNSGSAGELFF. DNA for the CDR3: TGCGCCAGCAGAAATAGCGGGAGCGCCGGGGAGCTGTTTTTT.

The sample holds many counts of this clonotype. CDR3 in DNA: TGTGCCAGCAGTTGGGCTAGCAGTAGGAATGAGCAGTTCTTC. Translating gives CASSWASSRNEQFF. The rearrangement joins TRBV6-2 or TRBV6-3 to TRBJ2-1; D possibly corresponds to TRBD2 (5 bases). Germline V gene data show CDR1 as MNHEY and CDR2 as SVGEGT. The CDR3 is 14 amino acids. The V end was cut by 4 bases, the J end by 7 bases, with 14 bases between.

This clonotype appeared many times. The chain joins TRBV3-1 to TRBJ2-4, with D perhaps TRBD1 (6 bases). Trimming cost V 3 bases and J 6 bases, with 12 bases left between them. CDR1 and CDR2 from the germline V gene are LGHDT and YNNKEL (reference sequence). This CDR3 comprises 14 residues. The CDR3 loop is CASSQGTRTNIQYF. In DNA, the CDR3 is TGTGCCAGCAGCCAGGGGACAAGAACAAACATTCAGTACTTC.

A few counts support this clonotype. A much larger clone lies a single base off, so this may be a read error. The final CDR3 position lacks the conserved phenylalanine or tryptophan, pointing to a likely read error. The rearrangement joins TRBV6-2 or TRBV6-3 to TRBJ2-2; 7 bases line up with TRBD1. The length of the CDR3 is 14 residues. The V gene's germline CDR1 is MNHEY and CDR2 SVGEGT. V lost 4 bases, J lost 4 bases, and 3 bases stayed unmatched. DNA of the CDR3: TGTGCCAGCAGTTCGGGACAGTTCACCGGGGAGCTGTTTTCT. Residues: CASSSGQFTGELFS.

This chain joins TRBV4-2 and TRBJ2-1; D possibly corresponds to TRBD2 (6 bases). Trimming removed 0 bases at V and 0 bases at J, with 15 bases between. Germline-derived CDR1 and CDR2 are LGHNA and YNFKEQ. CDR3 length: 18 residues. The CDR3 sequence is CASSQEFASVYSYNEQFF. The CDR3 bases are TGTGCCAGCAGCCAAGAATTCGCTAGCGTTTACTCCTACAATGAGCAGTTCTTC.

This clonotype was detected only a few times. The chain uses TRBV6-5 and TRBJ1-1, with 7 bases fitting TRBD1. Germline assignment: CDR1 MNHEY and CDR2 SVGAGI. V lost 2 bases to trimming and J lost 1 base; unmatched junction nucleotides: 10. This CDR3 has 17 amino acids. CDR3 bases: TGTGCCAGCAGTTACAGGATGGACAGGACCAAGAACACTGAAGCTTTCTTT. Protein: CASSYRMDRTKNTEAFF.

This clonotype was recorded a few times. The chain joins TRBV2 to TRBJ2-2; unclear D gene. CDR3 length: 14 residues. Deletions cut 6 bases from V and 2 bases from J, with 10 bases between. Germline V gene sequence: CDR1 SNHLY, CDR2 FYNNEI. CDR3 in DNA: TGTGCCAGCAGACGGACCCTTAACACCGGGGAGCTGTTTTTT. It translates to CASRRTLNTGELFF.

This clonotype was seen repeatedly, ten times or more. V usage is TRBV11-2 and J usage is TRBJ2-2; possible D gene TRBD1, 5 bases. The CDR3 spans 14 residues. Trimming stripped 7 bases from V and 2 bases from J, with 11 bases between. Germline V CDR1 and CDR2: SGHAT, FQNNGV. In nucleotides, the CDR3 is TGTGCCAGCACAGGGTATACAAACACCGGGGAGCTGTTTTTT. It codes for CASTGYTNTGELFF.

This clonotype was counted many times. The CDR3 DNA reads as TGTGCCAGCAGTTTGGGTCACAGTCCCTACGAGCAGTACTTC. Its translation is CASSLGHSPYEQYF. The chain recombines TRBV28 with TRBJ2-7; D ambiguous. This CDR3 has 14 amino acids. Germline V gene sequence: CDR1 MDHEN, CDR2 SYDVKM. The V end lost 3 bases, the J end lost 2 bases, and 11 bases lay between the germline ends.

This clonotype was picked up many times. The rearrangement links TRBV7-8 to TRBJ2-2; D unclear. This CDR3 contains 14 residues. From germline, CDR1 is SGHVS and CDR2 FQNEAQ. V was trimmed by 6 bases and J by 6 bases, leaving 14 bases between them. CDR3 in amino acids: CASSQRSRAGELFF. The CDR3 nucleotides are TGTGCCAGCAGTCAGCGATCTCGGGCCGGGGAGCTGTTTTTT.

The chain combines TRBV7-9 with TRBJ2-7; maybe TRBD1 (6 bases). CDR1 and CDR2 from the germline V gene are SEHNR and FQNEAQ (reference sequence). The CDR3 has 13 residues. V lost 1 base and J 5 bases, leaving 9 bases between the germline ends. CDR3 in DNA: TGTGCCAGCAGCTTAGTGGGGGCCCACGAGCAGTACTTC. Amino acids: CASSLVGAHEQYF.